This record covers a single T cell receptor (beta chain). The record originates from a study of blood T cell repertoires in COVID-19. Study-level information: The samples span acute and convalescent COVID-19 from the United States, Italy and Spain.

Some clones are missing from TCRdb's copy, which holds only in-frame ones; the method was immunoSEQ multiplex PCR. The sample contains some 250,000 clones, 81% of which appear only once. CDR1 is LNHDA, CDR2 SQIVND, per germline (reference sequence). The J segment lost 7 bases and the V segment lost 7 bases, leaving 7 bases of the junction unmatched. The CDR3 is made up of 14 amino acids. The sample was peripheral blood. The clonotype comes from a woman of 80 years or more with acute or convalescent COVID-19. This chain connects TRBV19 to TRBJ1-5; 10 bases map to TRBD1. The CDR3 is CASTAGQGGQPQHF. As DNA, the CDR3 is TGTGCCAGTACCGCCGGACAGGGGGGACAGCCCCAGCATTTT.